This is a list of T cell receptor beta chains from one sample in a study of cytomegalovirus exposure and HLA in healthy donors. The method was immunoSEQ multiplex PCR; TCRdb's version includes in-frame clones alone and lacks a portion of them. The table lists over 90,000 clones, about 69% of them singletons. Sequencing was performed on PBMCs. These receptors originate from a human donor in good health. Both conserved end residues are part of each CDR3. A D gene is named only where the DNA matches it firmly. Not every row has a clone size; where given, it reads once, few, many or a size class.

D: TRBD2; V: TRBV6-6; size: few; J: TRBJ2-3; DNA: TGTGCCAGCAGTTATGGGGCGGGAGGGCCGGCAGATACGCAGTATTTT; CDR3: CASSYGAGGPADTQYF
D: -; V: TRBV28; size: -; J: TRBJ1-1; DNA: TGTGCCAGCAGTTCGGGGGGACAACCCCCGATTGCTTTCTTT; CDR3: CASSSGGQPPIAFF
D: -; V: TRBV7-6; size: -; J: TRBJ2-7; DNA: TGTGCCAGCAGCTTAGAGTCGGGGGGCCCCTACGAGCAGTACTTC; CDR3: CASSLESGGPYEQYF
D: TRBD1; V: TRBV6-4; size: -; J: TRBJ2-2; DNA: TGTGCCAGCAGACCACAGGGGGCGGCTACCGGGGAGCTGTTTTTT; CDR3: CASRPQGAATGELFF
D: -; V: TRBV5-1; size: -; J: TRBJ1-1; DNA: TGCGCCAGCAAGCCAGGGGAATCGTACACTGAAGCTTTCTTT; CDR3: CASKPGESYTEAFF
D: TRBD2; V: TRBV11-2; size: -; J: TRBJ2-1; DNA: TGTGCCAGCAGACTCCCCCTAGCGGAAACGGACAATGAGCAGTTCTTC; CDR3: CASRLPLAETDNEQFF
D: -; V: TRBV25-1; size: few; J: TRBJ1-1; DNA: TGTGCCAGTCAGGGGAATCGGGCCACTGAAGCTTTCTTT; CDR3: CASQGNRATEAFF
D: -; V: TRBV30; size: few; J: TRBJ2-1; DNA: TGTGCCTGGATCCCCACCCTAAACAATGAGCAGTTCTTC; CDR3: CAWIPTLNNEQFF
D: TRBD1; V: TRBV30; size: -; J: TRBJ1-4; DNA: TGTGCCTGGAGTCCACAGGGGGCAGGGGAAAAACTGTTTTTT; CDR3: CAWSPQGAGEKLFF
D: -; V: TRBV7-9; size: -; J: TRBJ1-3; DNA: TGTGCCAGCCAGCAGGGAACTTACTCCTCTGGAAACACCATATATTTT; CDR3: CASQQGTYSSGNTIYF
D: TRBD1; V: TRBV7-2; size: -; J: TRBJ2-1; DNA: TGTGCCAGCAAAGGGTACCAGGGGGAATCCTACAATGAGCAGTTCTTC; CDR3: CASKGYQGESYNEQFF
D: TRBD1; V: TRBV7-2; size: -; J: TRBJ2-1; DNA: TGTGCCAGCAGCCCGACAGGGAATGAGCAGTTCTTC; CDR3: CASSPTGNEQFF